This section outlines one T cell receptor (beta chain) sequence together with its context. This sample was included in a study of identifying expanded T cells in peripheral blood. During the collection period, no donor immune events like infections were recorded. V gave up 5 bases and J gave up 10 bases, with 10 bases separating them. This CDR3 is 12 amino acids long. Germline CDR1 and CDR2: SGHRS and YFSETQ. The protocol was immunoSEQ multiplex PCR, while the TCRdb copy is restricted to in-frame clones and leaves out a portion. The sample has about 84,000 clones; around 85% are singletons. This receptor was identified in a person aged 18-70 years in good health. The sample consisted of blood. The chain links TRBV5-1 to TRBJ1-6; D not resolved. The CDR3 DNA is TGCGCCAGCAGGACCGACGGGTCACCCCTCCACTTT. It yields the protein CASRTDGSPLHF.